Each of the 19 T cell receptor beta chains below was sequenced from the same sample in a study of CD8+ T cells in alopecia areata. Treatment here: oral pan-JAK inhibitor, 5-10 mg twice daily. RNA was extracted and reverse transcribed into cDNA as the sequencing template. Assay: immunoSEQ multiplex PCR; the TCRdb copy retains only in-frame clones and omits some. The table includes about 190,000 clones, 60% detected once. This sample comprised CD4+ T cells sorted from blood, obtained at week 24, from a patient treated with tofacitinib. The source of these receptors is a human donor with alopecia areata.

This chain connects TRBV11-2 to TRBJ2-1, with D unclear. Trimming pared 2 bases from V and 7 bases from J, leaving 6 bases between. Germline V CDR1 and CDR2: SGHAT, FQNNGV. The CDR3 contains 12 residues. The CDR3 spells CASSLSANEQFF. The CDR3 nucleotides read TGTGCCAGCAGCTTATCGGCAAATGAGCAGTTCTTC. The full variable domain, rest sourced from reference TRBV11-2 and TRBJ2-1, is EAGVAQSPRYKIIEKRQSVAFWCNPISGHATLYWYQQILGQGPKLLIQFQNNGVVDDSQLPKDRFSAERLKGVDSTLKIQPAKLEDSAVYLCASSLSANEQFFGPGTRLTVL.

V usage is TRBV9 and J usage is TRBJ1-5; D is undetermined. V lost 0 bases, J lost 9 bases, and 10 bases lay in between. CDR1 SGDLS and CDR2 YYNGEE come from the germline V gene. The CDR3 covers 13 residues. The DNA of the CDR3 is TGTGCCAGCAGCGTAGCCCCGGGGAGGCCCCAGCATTTT. As protein: CASSVAPGRPQHF.

This chain connects TRBV29-1 to TRBJ2-7, with 7 bases fitting TRBD2. This CDR3 is built from 12 residues. Germline V gives CDR1 SQVTM, CDR2 ANQGSEA. V shed 4 bases and J 2 bases; nucleotides not matched to a gene: 2. This chain's CDR3 is CSVAGGPYEQYF. CDR3 in DNA: TGCAGCGTTGCGGGGGGACCCTACGAGCAGTACTTC.

About this clone itself: The junction departs from the called germline gene at one end, perhaps through a read error. The V gene is TRBV7-9, the J gene TRBJ1-5; 8 bases fit TRBD1. The CDR3 contains 12 residues. The germline gives CDR1 SEHNR, CDR2 FQNEAQ (reference sequence). CDR3: CASSPGQGRLFF. The CDR3 bases are TGTGCCAGCAGCCCTGGACAGGGACGACTATTTTTT.

This clone was counted only a few times. The CDR3 nucleotides are TGTGCCTGGACCGTCACAGATACGCAGTATTTT. Translation: CAWTVTDTQYF. The chain employs TRBV30 and TRBJ2-3, with unresolved D. In germline, CDR1 is GTSNPN, CDR2 SVGIG (reference sequence). V dropped 4 bases and J dropped 2 bases, with 4 bases sitting between them. This CDR3 has 11 residues.

In regard to this clone: At the DNA level, this CDR3 is encoded by other sequences in the same sample as well. The chain combines TRBV9 with TRBJ2-7; tentative D call: TRBD2 (5 bases). CDR1 is SGDLS and CDR2 is YYNGEE in the germline V gene. Between the trimmed V and J ends, which lost 0 bases and 0 bases, there was a span of 7 bases. The CDR3 is made up of 14 amino acids. The CDR3 nucleotides read TGTGCCAGCAGCGTAGGAGGGAGCTCCTACGAGCAGTACTTC. Its protein is CASSVGGSSYEQYF. Based on the CDR3 plus reference TRBV9 and TRBJ2-7, the full variable domain is DSGVTQTPKHLITATGQRVTLRCSPRSGDLSVYWYQQSLDQGLQFLIQYYNGEERAKGNILERFSAQQFPDLHSELNLSSLELGDSALYFCASSVGGSSYEQYFGPGTRLTVT.

This clone has just a few counts. CDR3 in amino acids: CASSPTGGTAKNIQYF. CDR3 DNA sequence: TGTGCCAGTAGTCCCACGGGGGGGACTGCCAAAAACATTCAGTACTTC. The rearrangement uses TRBV19 and TRBJ2-4, with 8 bases that match TRBD2. The V segment lost 5 bases and the J segment 1 base; nucleotides outside the gene matches: 7. The CDR3 has 16 amino acids. The germline gives CDR1 LNHDA, CDR2 SQIVND (reference sequence). Full variable domain (rest looked up from reference TRBV19 and TRBJ2-4): DGGITQSPKYLFRKEGQNVTLSCEQNLNHDAMYWYRQDPGQGLRLIYYSQIVNDFQKGDIAEGYSVSREKKESFPLTVTSAQKNPTAFYLCASSPTGGTAKNIQYFGAGTRLSVL.

The J gene is TRBJ2-3, the V gene TRBV10-3; TRBD2 aligns across 9 bases. Germline V CDR1 and CDR2: ENHRY, SYGVKD. The J segment lost 3 bases and the V segment lost 3 bases, leaving 16 bases of the junction unmatched. The CDR3 spans 19 residues. The CDR3 loop reads CAISDNRKRGAAETDTQYF. CDR3 DNA: TGTGCCATCAGTGATAATCGAAAGCGGGGGGCCGCTGAGACAGATACGCAGTATTTT.

The rearrangement uses TRBV6-5 and TRBJ2-7; D is possibly TRBD1 or TRBD2 (5 bases each). This CDR3 has 15 residues. V was cut by 6 bases and J by 1 base, with 16 bases left in between. Germline V lookup: CDR1 MNHEY, CDR2 SVGAGI. The CDR3 loop is CASRTTGTESYEQYF. CDR3 coding DNA: TGTGCCAGCAGGACCACCGGGACGGAGTCCTACGAGCAGTACTTC.

This chain connects TRBV29-1 to TRBJ1-4; 7 bases are a match to TRBD1. V lost 6 bases, J lost 8 bases, and 12 bases stayed unmatched. CDR1 and CDR2 (germline): SQVTM, ANQGSEA. CDR3 length: 14 residues. The CDR3 DNA sequence: TGCAGCGTCCCAGGGTCAGGGGGTCGGGAAAAACTGTTTTTT. Translated, it gives CSVPGSGGREKLFF.

The chain has TRBV18 and TRBJ1-5, with unresolved D. Germline V gene data show CDR1 as KGHSH and CDR2 as LQKENI. V shed 3 bases and J shed 2 bases, with 11 bases lying between them. The CDR3 loop spans 15 amino acids. CDR3 region: CASSPDSRGNQPQHF. The CDR3 DNA sequence: TGTGCCAGCTCACCGGATAGTAGAGGCAATCAGCCCCAGCATTTT. The full variable domain, completed using reference TRBV18 and TRBJ1-5, is NAGVMQNPRHLVRRRGQEARLRCSPMKGHSHVYWYRQLPEEGLKFMVYLQKENIIDESGMPKERFSAEFPKEGPSILRIQQVVRGDSAAYFCASSPDSRGNQPQHFGDGTRLSIL.

Only a few counts were recorded for this clone. Here the CDR3 reads CASSLPILTRIRYNEQFF. In DNA, the CDR3 is TGTGCCAGCAGCTTGCCAATCCTCACTAGGATTCGTTACAATGAGCAGTTCTTC. This chain connects TRBV11-2 to TRBJ2-1, with a possible D match to TRBD2 (5 bases). In germline, CDR1 is SGHAT, CDR2 FQNNGV. The CDR3 sequence is 18 residues long. V lost 3 bases to trimming and J lost 4 bases, with 22 bases between them.

With regard to this clone: The junction departs from germline at one end; a sequencing error may be responsible. V gene TRBV5-1 combines with J gene TRBJ2-2, with D tentatively TRBD1 (6 bases). The CDR3 runs to 13 residues. Germline lookup yields CDR1 SGHRS and CDR2 YFSETQ. CDR3 residues: CTSSLQGTGELFF. The CDR3 bases are TGCACCAGCAGCTTACAGGGTACCGGGGAGCTGTTTTTT.

V and J are TRBV10-3 and TRBJ2-1, with 8 bases matching TRBD1. Germline V CDR1 and CDR2: ENHRY, SYGVKD. The CDR3 is made up of 14 amino acids. Trimming removed 5 bases from V and 5 bases from J; junction bases left unmatched: 5. This chain's CDR3 is CAISQTGANNEQFF. The CDR3 nucleotides are TGTGCCATCAGTCAGACAGGGGCTAACAATGAGCAGTTCTTC.

The chain carries TRBV5-1 and TRBJ1-2; 9 bases map to TRBD1. Germline CDR1 reads SGHRS; CDR2 reads YFSETQ. The CDR3 is 17 amino acids. V gave up 2 bases and J gave up 4 bases; unmatched junction bases: 12. CDR3 in amino acids: CASSLTGQGVLFYGYTF. The CDR3 bases are TGCGCCAGCAGCTTAACGGGACAGGGTGTCCTCTTCTATGGCTACACCTTC.

This clone was observed a few times. The rearrangement uses TRBV7-8 and TRBJ1-5, with unresolved D. CDR1 is SGHVS, CDR2 FQNEAQ, per germline. V was pared by 3 bases and J by 5 bases, with 5 bases between. The CDR3 covers 12 residues. The CDR3, as DNA: TGTGCCAGCAGCTTTTTTGATCAGCCCCAGCATTTT. Translation: CASSFFDQPQHF.

On this clone itself: The germline gene is not matched at one end of the junction; a read error may be the cause. The chain links TRBV6-1 to TRBJ2-1; 7 bases align to TRBD2. Germline V gene lookup returns CDR1 MNHNS and CDR2 SASEGT. CDR3 length: 14 residues. CDR3 DNA: TGTGCCATCAGTGAGTCGAGGCTGGGAGGGGAGCAGTTCTTC. Translating it yields CAISESRLGGEQFF.

For the CDR3, the DNA is TGCAGCGTTGAAAGCAGGCAGAGAAGGAATGGCTACACCTTC. The encoded protein is CSVESRQRRNGYTF. The J gene is TRBJ1-2, the V gene TRBV29-1; D gene ambiguous. Germline CDR1 SQVTM, CDR2 ANQGSEA. Between the trimmed V and J ends, which lost 2 bases and 6 bases, there was a span of 16 bases. The CDR3 is made up of 14 amino acids.

In regard to this clone: Distinct nucleotide sequences in the sample also encode this CDR3. The chain couples TRBV29-1 to TRBJ1-2; TRBD1 matches at 8 bases. The CDR3 has 13 amino acids. Germline V lookup: CDR1 SQVTM, CDR2 ANQGSEA. V shed 4 bases, J shed 2 bases, and the junction held 3 bases outside the gene matches. CDR3 in DNA: TGCAGCGTTGGACAGGGGACCAACTATGGCTACACCTTC. This encodes CSVGQGTNYGYTF.